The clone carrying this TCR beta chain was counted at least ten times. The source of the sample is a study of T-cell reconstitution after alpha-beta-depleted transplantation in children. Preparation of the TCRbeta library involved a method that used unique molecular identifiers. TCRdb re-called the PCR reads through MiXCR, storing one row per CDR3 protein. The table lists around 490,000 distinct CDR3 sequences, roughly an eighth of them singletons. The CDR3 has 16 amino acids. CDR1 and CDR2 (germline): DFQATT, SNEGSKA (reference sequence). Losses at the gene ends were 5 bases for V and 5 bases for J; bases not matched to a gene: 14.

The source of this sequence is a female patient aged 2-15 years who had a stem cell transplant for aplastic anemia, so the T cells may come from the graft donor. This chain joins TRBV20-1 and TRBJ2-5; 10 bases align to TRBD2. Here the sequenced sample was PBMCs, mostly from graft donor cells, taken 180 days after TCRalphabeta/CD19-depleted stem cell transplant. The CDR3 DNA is TGCAGTGCTCGCTCACTACGAGCGGGAGGGTGGGAGACCCAGTACTTC. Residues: CSARSLRAGGWETQYF.